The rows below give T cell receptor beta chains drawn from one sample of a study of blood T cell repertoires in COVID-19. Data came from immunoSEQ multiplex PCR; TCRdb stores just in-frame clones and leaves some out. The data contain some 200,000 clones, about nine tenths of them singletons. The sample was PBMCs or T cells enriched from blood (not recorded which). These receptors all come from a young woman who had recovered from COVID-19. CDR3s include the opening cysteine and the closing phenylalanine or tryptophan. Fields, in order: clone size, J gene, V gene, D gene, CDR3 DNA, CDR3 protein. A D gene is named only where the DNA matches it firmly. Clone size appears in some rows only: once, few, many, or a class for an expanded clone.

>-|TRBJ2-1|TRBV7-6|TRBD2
TGTGCCAGCAGCTTAACCCGGTCTAGCGGGAGGCGTAATGAGCAGTTCTTC
CASSLTRSSGRRNEQFF
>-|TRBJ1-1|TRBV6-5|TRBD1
TGTGCCAGCAGTTACGGGACAGGCTCAAACACTGAAGCTTTCTTT
CASSYGTGSNTEAFF
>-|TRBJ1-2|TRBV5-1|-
TGCGCCAGCAGCAGTCAGGGTGGAGGCTACACCTTC
CASSSQGGGYTF
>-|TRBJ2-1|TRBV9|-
TGTGCCAGCAGCGTATTGTTACAGGACGAGCAGTTCTTC
CASSVLLQDEQFF
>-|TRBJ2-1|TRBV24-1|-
TGTGCCACCAGTGACCCGGGAATAGCCTACAATGAGCAGTTCTTC
CATSDPGIAYNEQFF
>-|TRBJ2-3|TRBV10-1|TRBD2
TGCGCCAGCAGTGGGTCCGGGGAGGGGCGGGGCACAGATACGCAGTATTTT
CASSGSGEGRGTDTQYF
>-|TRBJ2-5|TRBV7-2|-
TGTGCCAGCAGCTTAGAATATTCTACCCAGTACTTC
CASSLEYSTQYF
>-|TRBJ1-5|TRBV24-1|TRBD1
TGTGCCACCAGTGGAGGACAGGGCAACCCGGGCAATCAGCCCCAGCATTTT
CATSGGQGNPGNQPQHF
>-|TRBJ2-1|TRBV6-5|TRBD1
TGTGCCAGCAGTTCCACCCGAGACAGGGCCAGCAATGAGCAGTTCTTC
CASSSTRDRASNEQFF
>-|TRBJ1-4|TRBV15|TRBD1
TGTGCCACCGGACAGGGGGCAACTAATGAAAAACTGTTTTTT
CATGQGATNEKLFF
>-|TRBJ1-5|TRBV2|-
TGTGCCAGCAGTAAGGACTTGGGGGGGACGGGCAATCAGCCCCAGCATTTT
CASSKDLGGTGNQPQHF
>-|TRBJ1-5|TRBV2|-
TGTGCCAGCGGGGTGGACAGCGACTATAGCAATCAGCCCCAGCATTTT
CASGVDSDYSNQPQHF
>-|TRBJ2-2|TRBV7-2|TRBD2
TGTGCCAGCAGCTTAATAGCGGGGGGGCCGAACACCGGGGAGCTGTTTTTT
CASSLIAGGPNTGELFF
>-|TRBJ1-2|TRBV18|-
TGTGCCAGCTCAATCGGAGGCAGGGGCTATGGCTACACCTTC
CASSIGGRGYGYTF
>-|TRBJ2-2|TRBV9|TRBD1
TGTGCCAGCAGCTCCCGGACAGGAGAGAACACCGGGGAGCTGTTTTTT
CASSSRTGENTGELFF
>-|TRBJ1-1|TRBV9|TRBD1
TGTGCCAGCAGCAACCTCGGACAGGCAAACACTGAAGCTTTCTTT
CASSNLGQANTEAFF
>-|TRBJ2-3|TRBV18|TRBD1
TGTGCCAGCTCGACAGGGATAAGCACAGATACGCAGTATTTT
CASSTGISTDTQYF
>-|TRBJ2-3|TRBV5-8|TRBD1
TGTGCCAGCAGCTTGGGCCCACAGGGGGCGGCAGATACGCAGTATTTT
CASSLGPQGAADTQYF
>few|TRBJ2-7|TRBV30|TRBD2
TGTGCCTGGATCGCGGGAGTGTCGGGCTACGAGCAGTACTTC
CAWIAGVSGYEQYF
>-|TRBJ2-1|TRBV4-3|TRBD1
TGCGCCAGCAGCCAGAGGACAGGACGGGAGCAGTTCTTC
CASSQRTGREQFF
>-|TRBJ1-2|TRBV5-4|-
TGTGCCAGCAGCACAGACGCTCCGAACTATGGCTACACCTTC
CASSTDAPNYGYTF
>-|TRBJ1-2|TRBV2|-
TGTGCCAGCAGTATCCTGCAGGCGAGCTATGGCTACACCTTC
CASSILQASYGYTF
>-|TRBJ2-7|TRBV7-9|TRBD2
TGTGCCAGCAGCTACCAAAGCGGGAGAGATGACGAGCAGTACTTC
CASSYQSGRDDEQYF
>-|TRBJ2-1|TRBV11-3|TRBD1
TGTGCCAGCAGCCGGGGGACAGGGGTCTTCGATGAGCAGTTCTTC
CASSRGTGVFDEQFF
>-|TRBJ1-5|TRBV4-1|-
TGCGCCAGCAGCCAAGATAAGCGACGGCCCCAGCATTTT
CASSQDKRRPQHF
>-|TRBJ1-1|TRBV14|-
TGTGCCAGCAGCCAAGGTCACCGGGGTAGCACTGAAGCTTTCTTT
CASSQGHRGSTEAFF
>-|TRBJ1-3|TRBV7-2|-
TGTGCCAGCAGCTTAGAATCAGGGGCTGGAAACACCATATATTTT
CASSLESGAGNTIYF
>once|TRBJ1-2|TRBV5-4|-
TGTGCCAGCAGCCCGGGACATAACTATGGCTACACCTTC
CASSPGHNYGYTF
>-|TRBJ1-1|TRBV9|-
TGTGCCAGCGGCGTAGGGGGGGACACTGAAGCTTTCTTT
CASGVGGDTEAFF
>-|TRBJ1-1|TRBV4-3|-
TGCGCCAGCAGCCAAGACAGGGGCACTGAAGCTTTCTTT
CASSQDRGTEAFF